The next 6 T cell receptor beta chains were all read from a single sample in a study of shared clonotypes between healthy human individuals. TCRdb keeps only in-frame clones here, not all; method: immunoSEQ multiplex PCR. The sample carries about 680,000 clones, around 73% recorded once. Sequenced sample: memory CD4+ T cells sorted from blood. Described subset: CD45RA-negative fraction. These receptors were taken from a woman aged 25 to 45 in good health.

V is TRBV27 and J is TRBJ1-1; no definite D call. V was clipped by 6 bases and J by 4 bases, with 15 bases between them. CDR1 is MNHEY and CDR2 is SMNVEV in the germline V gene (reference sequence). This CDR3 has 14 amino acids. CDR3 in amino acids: CASRGSTPSTEAFF. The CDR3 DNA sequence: TGTGCCAGCAGGGGCAGCACCCCTTCCACTGAAGCTTTCTTT.

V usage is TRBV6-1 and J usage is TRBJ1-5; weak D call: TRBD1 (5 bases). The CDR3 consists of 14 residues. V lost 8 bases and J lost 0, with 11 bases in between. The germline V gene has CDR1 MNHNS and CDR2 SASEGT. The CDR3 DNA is TGTGCCAGCCGGGACGGATATAGCAATCAGCCCCAGCATTTT. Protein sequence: CASRDGYSNQPQHF.

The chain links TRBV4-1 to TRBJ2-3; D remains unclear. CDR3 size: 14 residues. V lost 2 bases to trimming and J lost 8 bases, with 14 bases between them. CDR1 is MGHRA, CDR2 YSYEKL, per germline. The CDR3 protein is CASSQPRASPTQYF. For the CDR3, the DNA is TGCGCCAGCAGCCAACCAAGAGCTAGTCCTACGCAGTATTTT.

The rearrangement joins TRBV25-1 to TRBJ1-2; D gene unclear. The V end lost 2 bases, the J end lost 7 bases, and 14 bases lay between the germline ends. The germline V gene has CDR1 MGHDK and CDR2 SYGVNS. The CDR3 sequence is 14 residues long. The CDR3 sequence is CASSEDSRAGGYTF. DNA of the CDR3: TGTGCCAGCAGTGAAGACTCCCGGGCCGGTGGCTACACCTTC.

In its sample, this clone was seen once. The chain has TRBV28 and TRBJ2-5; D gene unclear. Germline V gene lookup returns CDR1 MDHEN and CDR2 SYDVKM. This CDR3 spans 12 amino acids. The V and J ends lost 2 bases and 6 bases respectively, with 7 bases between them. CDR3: CASSLLGQTQYF. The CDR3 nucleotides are TGTGCCAGCAGTTTACTAGGCCAGACCCAGTACTTC. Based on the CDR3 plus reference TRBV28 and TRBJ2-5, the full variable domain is DVKVTQSSRYLVKRTGEKVFLECVQDMDHENMFWYRQDPGLGLRLIYFSYDVKMKEKGDIPEGYSVSREKKERFSLILESASTNQTSMYLCASSLLGQTQYFGPGTRLLVL.

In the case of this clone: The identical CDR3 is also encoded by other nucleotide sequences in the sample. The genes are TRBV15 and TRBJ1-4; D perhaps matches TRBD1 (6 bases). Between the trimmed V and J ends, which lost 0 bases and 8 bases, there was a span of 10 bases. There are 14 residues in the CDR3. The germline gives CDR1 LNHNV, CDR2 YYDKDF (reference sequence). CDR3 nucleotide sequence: TGTGCCACCAGCAGAGATGTGGGGGCAGAAAAACTGTTTTTT. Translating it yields CATSRDVGAEKLFF.